These 15 T cell receptor beta chains were sequenced from one sample in a study of shared clonotypes between healthy human individuals (dated by TCRdb to 2020 to 2021). Libraries came from the immunoSEQ multiplex PCR assay. The table was pulled from immuneACCESS by TCRdb, which kept in-frame rearrangements only. Such tables lose some clones; where checked, under half of the loss comes from unresolved V genes, and the rest has no known cause. Present in this sample are 2 million to 2.5 million clones, around 93% of which were seen just once. Jointly, the top ten make up around 0.35% of the sample. Sequencing was performed on naive CD4+ T cells from PBMCs. The cell subset or site label corresponds to: CD45RA+ positively selected. These receptor sequences come from a man between 18 and 35 years old in good health. Some clones in this sample may be carry-over from other donors' samples.

CDR3 residues: CASSSDSYGYTF. The CDR3 DNA reads as TGCGCCAGCAGCTCTGACAGCTATGGCTACACCTTC. J is TRBJ1-2 and V is TRBV5-1, with a tentative D call TRBD1 (5 bases). CDR3 length: 12 residues. CDR1 is SGHRS and CDR2 is YFSETQ in the germline V gene. Trimming took off 3 bases at V and 4 bases at J, with 7 bases between the two ends.

The chain links TRBV5-6 to TRBJ1-4, with a tentative D call TRBD1 (5 bases). This CDR3 is built from 15 residues. Germline CDR1 and CDR2: SGHDT and YYEEEE. V lost 0 bases to trimming and J lost 8 bases, with 14 bases between them. DNA for the CDR3: TGTGCCAGCAGCTTGGACCCAGGGAGAGGCGAAAAACTGTTTTTT. Translated, it gives CASSLDPGRGEKLFF.

This chain uses TRBV6-5 with TRBJ2-5; 9 positions agree with TRBD1. TRBJ2-7 explains the end of the DNA better; the J call may be wrong. Germline V gives CDR1 MNHEY, CDR2 SVGAGI. The CDR3 spans 15 residues. The CDR3, as DNA: TGTGCCAGCAGACCCTCCGGGACAGGGCCTTACGAGCAGTACTTC. Amino acids: CASRPSGTGPYEQYF.

The rearrangement joins TRBV13 to TRBJ2-7, with 9 bases identical to TRBD1. The V segment lost 0 bases and the J segment 0 bases; nucleotides outside the gene matches: 9. Germline V gene sequence: CDR1 PRHDT, CDR2 FYEKMQ (reference sequence). The CDR3 length is 18 residues. CDR3 protein: CASSLGRLGTGISYEQYF. CDR3 DNA sequence: TGTGCCAGCAGCTTAGGCCGCCTTGGGACAGGGATCTCCTACGAGCAGTACTTC.

This sequence joins TRBV18 and TRBJ1-3; tentatively, D is TRBD1 (6 bases). V dropped 3 bases and J dropped 4 bases, with 10 bases sitting between them. The CDR3 runs 14 residues. Germline assignment: CDR1 KGHSH and CDR2 LQKENI. The CDR3 nucleotides are TGTGCCAGCTCACCCACGGGGGGCGGAAACACCATATATTTT. It specifies CASSPTGGGNTIYF.

On this clone: The same CDR3 arises from other DNA sequences in this sample as well. This sequence joins TRBV6-1 and TRBJ1-1; D uncertain. V lost 6 bases, J lost 3 bases, and 8 bases lay in between. Germline V gene data show CDR1 as MNHNS and CDR2 as SASEGT. This CDR3 is 12 amino acids long. The CDR3 nucleotides are TGTGCCAGCAGCCGGAGGGACACTGAAGCTTTCTTT. Its translation: CASSRRDTEAFF.

This chain connects TRBV5-8 to TRBJ2-7, with TRBD1 matching 9 bases. From germline, CDR1 is SGHTS and CDR2 YDEGEE. V trimming: 0 bases; J trimming: 5 bases; junction bases outside the gene matches: 9. CDR3 size: 16 residues. The CDR3 DNA reads TGTGCCAGCAGCTTGGTTTTAAAGACAGGGGGGAACGAGCAGTACTTC. As protein: CASSLVLKTGGNEQYF.

V gene TRBV7-9 combines with J gene TRBJ2-5, with D possibly matching TRBD2 (6 bases). Looked up from germline, CDR1 is SEHNR and CDR2 is FQNEAQ (reference sequence). Trimming removed 5 bases at V and 4 bases at J, with 23 bases between. The length of the CDR3 is 17 residues. The CDR3 nucleotides are TGTGCCAGCAGCCTGCCCCGGGGGATGGGGACCCCAGAGACCCAGTACTTC. Translation gives CASSLPRGMGTPETQYF.

V usage is TRBV14 and J usage is TRBJ2-3; D remains unclear. Trimming took off 5 bases at V and 6 bases at J, with 9 bases between the two ends. Germline assignment: CDR1 SGHDN and CDR2 FVKESK. CDR3 size: 12 residues. In nucleotides, the CDR3 is TGTGCCAGCAGCAGAGCGCGGGATACGCAGTATTTT. This gives the protein CASSRARDTQYF.

This clone was detected once. The V and J genes are TRBV11-2 and TRBJ1-2, with D possibly matching TRBD1 (5 bases). CDR1 is SGHAT, CDR2 FQNNGV, per germline. With 7 bases removed from V and 7 bases from J, the gap between germline ends came to 10 bases. The CDR3 extends over 11 amino acids. CDR3 sequence reads: CASTRGGGYTF. The CDR3, as DNA: TGTGCCAGCACTCGGGGCGGTGGCTACACCTTC.

Details on this clone: Different DNA sequences within this sample yield the same CDR3. V gene TRBV5-6 combines with J gene TRBJ1-3; 10 nucleotides agree with TRBD1. CDR3 length equals 16 residues. Trimming cost V 4 bases and J 3 bases; bases outside gene matches: 7. The germline CDR1 and CDR2 sequences are SGHDT and YYEEEE. As DNA, the CDR3 is TGTGCCAGCAGCCCCCGGGACAGGGGAGGTGGAAACACCATATATTTT. The encoded protein is CASSPRDRGGGNTIYF.

This chain uses TRBV7-2 with TRBJ2-1; perhaps TRBD2 as D (6 bases). This CDR3 comprises 12 residues. V dropped 8 bases and J dropped 15 bases, with 20 bases sitting between them. From germline, CDR1 is SGHTA and CDR2 FQGNSA. The CDR3 here is CASELGRFDRFF. CDR3 sequence (DNA): TGTGCCAGCGAACTAGGGAGGTTCGACCGGTTCTTC.

This CDR3 is CASSRPGLAGSGEQFF. The CDR3 nucleotides read TGCGCCAGCAGTCGGCCGGGACTAGCGGGATCCGGTGAGCAGTTCTTC. V is TRBV5-1 and J is TRBJ2-1; 13 nucleotides align to TRBD2. V gave up 5 bases and J gave up 9 bases; unmatched junction bases: 11. Germline CDR1 SGHRS, CDR2 YFSETQ. The CDR3 contains 16 residues.

The chain carries TRBV29-1 and TRBJ2-5; maybe TRBD2 (6 bases). There are 15 residues in the CDR3. V was pared by 7 bases and J by 4 bases, with 22 bases between. Germline V gives CDR1 SQVTM, CDR2 ANQGSEA. CDR3 sequence reads: CSGLRLRGSGETQYF. The CDR3 DNA follows: TGCAGCGGACTTAGACTACGGGGGAGTGGAGAGACCCAGTACTTC.

The chain uses TRBV5-6 and TRBJ2-3; TRBD2 aligns across 10 bases. There are 17 residues in the CDR3. Germline CDR1 SGHDT, CDR2 YYEEEE. With V trimmed by 3 bases and J by 4 bases, 11 bases remained unmatched. CDR3 bases: TGTGCCAGCAGCTCACTAGCGGGGTCAGCCTGGTCAGATACGCAGTATTTT. Its protein is CASSSLAGSAWSDTQYF. Full variable domain (rest looked up from reference TRBV5-6 and TRBJ2-3): DAGVTQSPTHLIKTRGQQVTLRCSPKSGHDTVSWYQQALGQGPQFIFQYYEEEERQRGNFPDRFSGHQFPNYSSELNVNALLLGDSALYLCASSSLAGSAWSDTQYFGPGTRLTVL.